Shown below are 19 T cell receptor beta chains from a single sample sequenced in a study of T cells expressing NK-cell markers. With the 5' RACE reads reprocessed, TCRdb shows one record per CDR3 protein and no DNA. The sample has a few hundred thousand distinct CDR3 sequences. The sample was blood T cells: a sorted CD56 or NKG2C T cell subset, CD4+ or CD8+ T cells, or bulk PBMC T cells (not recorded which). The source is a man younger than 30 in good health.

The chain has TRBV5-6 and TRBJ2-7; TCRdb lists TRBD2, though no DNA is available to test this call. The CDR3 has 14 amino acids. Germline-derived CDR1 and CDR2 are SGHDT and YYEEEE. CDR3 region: CASSLGSGNYEQYF.

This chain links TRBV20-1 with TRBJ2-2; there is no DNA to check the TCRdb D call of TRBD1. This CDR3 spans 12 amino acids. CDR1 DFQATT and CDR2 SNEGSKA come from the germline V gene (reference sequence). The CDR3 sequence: CSARVGQGELFF.

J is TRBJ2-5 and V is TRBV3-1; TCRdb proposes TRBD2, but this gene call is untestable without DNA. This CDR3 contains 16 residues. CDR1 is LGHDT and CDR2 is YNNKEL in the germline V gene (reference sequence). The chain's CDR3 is CASSQEGSGIKETQYF.

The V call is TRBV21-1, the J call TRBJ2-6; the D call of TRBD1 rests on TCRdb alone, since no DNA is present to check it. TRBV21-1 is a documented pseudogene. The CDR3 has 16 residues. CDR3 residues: CASSKRAGVGANVLTF.

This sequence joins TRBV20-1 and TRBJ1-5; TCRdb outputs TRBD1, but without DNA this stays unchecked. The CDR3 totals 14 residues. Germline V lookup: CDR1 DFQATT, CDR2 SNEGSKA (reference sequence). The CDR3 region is CSAIPGAGNQPQHF.

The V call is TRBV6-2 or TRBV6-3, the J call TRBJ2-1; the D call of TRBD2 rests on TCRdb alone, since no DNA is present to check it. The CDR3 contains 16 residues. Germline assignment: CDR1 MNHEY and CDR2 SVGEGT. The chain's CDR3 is CANSARLAGTYNEQFF.

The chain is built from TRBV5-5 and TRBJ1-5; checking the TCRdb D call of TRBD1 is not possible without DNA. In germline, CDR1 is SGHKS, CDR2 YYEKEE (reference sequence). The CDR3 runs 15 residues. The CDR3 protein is CASRPIGTGNQPQHF.

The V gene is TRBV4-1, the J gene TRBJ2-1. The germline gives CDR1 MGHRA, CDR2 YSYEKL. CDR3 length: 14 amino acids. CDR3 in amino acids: CASSPQSSYNEQFF.

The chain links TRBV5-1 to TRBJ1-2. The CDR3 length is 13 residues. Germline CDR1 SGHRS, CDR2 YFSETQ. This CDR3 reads CASSPSGEFGYTF.

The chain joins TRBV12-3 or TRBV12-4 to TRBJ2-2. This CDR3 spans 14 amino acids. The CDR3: CASSMLSETGELFF.

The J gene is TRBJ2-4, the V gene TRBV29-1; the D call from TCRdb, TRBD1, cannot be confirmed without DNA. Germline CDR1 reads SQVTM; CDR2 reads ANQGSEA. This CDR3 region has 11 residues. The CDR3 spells CSVGGSNIQYF.

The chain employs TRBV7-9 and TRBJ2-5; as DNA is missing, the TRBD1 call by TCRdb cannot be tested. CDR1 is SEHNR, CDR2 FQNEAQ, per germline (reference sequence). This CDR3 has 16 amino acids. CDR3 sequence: CASSSVNRDTRETQYF.

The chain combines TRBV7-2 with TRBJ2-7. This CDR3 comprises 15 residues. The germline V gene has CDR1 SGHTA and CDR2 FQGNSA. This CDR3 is CASSLAQVGTYEQYF. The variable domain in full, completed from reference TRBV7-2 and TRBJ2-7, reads GAGVSQSPSNKVTEKGKDVELRCDPISGHTALYWYRQSLGQGLEFLIYFQGNSAPDKSGLPSDRFSAERTGGSVSTLTIQRTQQEDSAVYLCASSLAQVGTYEQYFGPGTRLTVT.

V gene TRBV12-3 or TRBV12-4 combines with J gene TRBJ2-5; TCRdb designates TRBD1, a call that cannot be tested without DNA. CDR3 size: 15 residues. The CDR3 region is CASSPQPGRQETQYF.

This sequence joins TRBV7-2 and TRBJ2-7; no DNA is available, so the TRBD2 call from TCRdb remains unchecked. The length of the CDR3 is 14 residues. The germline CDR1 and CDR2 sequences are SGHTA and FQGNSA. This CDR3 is CASSPPGLAYEQYF.

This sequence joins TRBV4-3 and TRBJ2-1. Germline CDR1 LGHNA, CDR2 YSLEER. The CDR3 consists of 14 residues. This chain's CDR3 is CASSQVGRPNEQFF.

The CDR3 sequence is CAGRRQSYGYTF. The chain has TRBV30 and TRBJ1-2. Germline V gives CDR1 GTSNPN, CDR2 SVGIG (reference sequence). The length of the CDR3 is 12 residues.

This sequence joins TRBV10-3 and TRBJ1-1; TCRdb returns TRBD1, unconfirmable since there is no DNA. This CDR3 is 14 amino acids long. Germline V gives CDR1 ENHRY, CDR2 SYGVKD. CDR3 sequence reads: CAISVRGGDTEAFF.

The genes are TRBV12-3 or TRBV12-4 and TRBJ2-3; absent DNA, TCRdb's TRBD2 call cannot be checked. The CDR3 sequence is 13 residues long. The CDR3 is CASTPGLAFAQYF.